This T cell receptor beta chain was identified in a study of T cells in Graves' hyperthyroidism and ophthalmopathy. Template material for amplifying TCR beta CDR3 regions consisted of RNA transcripts. First-round RT-PCR with HTBI primers amplified the TCR CDR3 region. TCRdb itself ran the multiplex PCR reads through MiXCR, one entry per CDR3 protein. The data hold 490,000 or so distinct CDR3 sequences, with nearly 20% observed a single time. This CDR3 comprises 14 residues. CDR1 is DFQATT and CDR2 is SNEGSKA in the germline V gene (reference sequence). The V and J ends lost 0 bases and 10 bases respectively, with 18 bases between them.

The sample taken for sequencing was blood. This chain joins TRBV20-1 and TRBJ1-2; D uncertain. This sequence originates from a middle-aged man with Graves' ophthalmopathy. The CDR3 reads CSARDSPQTPIYTF. The CDR3 DNA follows: TGCAGTGCTAGAGATAGCCCGCAAACCCCGATCTACACCTTC.